This T cell receptor beta chain was recorded in a study of CD8 T cells in ankylosing spondylitis (dated by TCRdb to 2016 to 2017). As for the study more broadly: The study profiled T cell receptor beta repertoires in healthy donors and ankylosing spondylitis patients to find disease-linked TCR variants. The full study cohort was made up of roughly 25 ankylosing spondylitis patients and 95 to 130 healthy donors. Peripheral blood samples were taken, and synovial fluid was additionally collected from ankylosing spondylitis patients. Beyond this particular receptor, the publication reports: According to the report, matched synovial fluid samples from ankylosing spondylitis patients were significantly enriched for the disease-linked clones. A CD8+ phenotype was shown by the disease-linked clones, which were found at relatively low frequencies in peripheral blood. A TCR beta motif made up of several highly homologous amino acid variants appeared to be characteristic of blood from ankylosing spondylitis patients. Some motif variants were previously reported in synovial fluid and blood of reactive arthritis patients, suggesting common disease-initiation mechanisms.

The instrument given in TCRdb is Illumina HiSeq 2500. TCR beta libraries were prepared by quantitative 5'-RACE with molecular barcodes. As for the original processing: A new computational method based on a probabilistic model of VDJ rearrangement was used to identify disease-linked TCR variants. TCRdb trimmed public reads at Q25 via fastp, called clones via MiXCR and kept in-frame beta chains. One record per CDR3 amino acid sequence lists the most common genes and DNA. The V and J calls were determined by TCRdb, not by the authors. Present in this sample are under 400,000 distinct CDR3 sequences, around a tenth of which were seen just once. Around 10% of the sample goes to the ten largest clones. This clonotype was seen repeatedly, ten times or more. No cognate antigen has been identified for it. No clone much larger than this one lies a single base away; base qualities are absent. The CDR3, from cysteine to phenylalanine, totals 13 residues. Only CDR3 DNA is held: 39 bases, read in frame from base 1. Based on the germline V gene, the CDR1 and CDR2 sequences are SGHDT and YYEEEE.

The TCR comes from a female donor with ankylosing spondylitis or in good health (not recorded which). The chain joins TRBV5-6 to TRBJ2-3, with no reliable assignment of the D segment. Sequencing used blood, either unsorted or a sorted T cell fraction (not recorded which). The DNA sequence is TGTGAGAAGCCTGAGGTCTACACAGATACGCAGTATTTT. Its translation is CEKPEVYTDTQYF.